The clone carrying this TCR beta chain was picked up a small number of times. The antigen is unknown. CDR3 length: 17 amino acids. Trimming cost V 5 bases and J 2 bases, with 22 bases left between them. TCRdb ran MiXCR on the 5' RACE reads and lists one entry per CDR3 protein. The table records some 500,000 distinct CDR3 sequences, approximately 15% of them present only once. This entry belongs to a study of T cells after yellow fever vaccination. Study conclusions and caveats: Among primary-vaccination clones, most reappeared after the booster, at just under 98% for CD4 and more than 85% for CD8.

This specimen was PBMCs, taken on the day of the yellow fever booster vaccination. This chain links TRBV12-3 or TRBV12-4 with TRBJ2-7; D possibly corresponds to TRBD1 (6 bases). This receptor was identified in a man aged 25 to 40 who received the YFV17D yellow fever vaccine. The CDR3 reads CASSPGSWDTSPYEQYF. The CDR3 nucleotides are TGTGCCAGCAGTCCGGGTTCATGGGACACGAGTCCCTACGAGCAGTACTTC.